Each of the 25 T cell receptor beta chains below was sequenced from the same sample in a study of blood T cell repertoires in COVID-19. Measured with immunoSEQ multiplex PCR; TCRdb has only the in-frame clones, and not every one. The repertoire holds about 23,000 clones, with around 86% as singletons. The sequenced sample was peripheral blood. These receptors all stem from a woman at least 80 years old with active or convalescent COVID-19.

J is TRBJ1-5 and V is TRBV15, with 10 bases matching TRBD1. Germline V gives CDR1 LNHNV, CDR2 YYDKDF (reference sequence). The CDR3 is made up of 16 amino acids. The V gene end was trimmed by 3 bases and the J gene end by 5 bases; junction bases not matched to a gene: 7. In DNA form, the CDR3 reads TGTGCCACCAGCAGGCCCGGGACAGGGGTTGATCAGCCCCAGCATTTT. The encoded protein is CATSRPGTGVDQPQHF. Full variable domain (rest looked up from reference TRBV15 and TRBJ1-5): DAMVIQNPRYQVTQFGKPVTLSCSQTLNHNVMYWYQQKSSQAPKLLFHYYDKDFNNEADTPDNFQSRRPNTSFCFLDIRSPGLGDTAMYLCATSRPGTGVDQPQHFGDGTRLSIL.

This chain links TRBV10-3 with TRBJ1-4; TRBD1 aligns across 10 bases. The length of the CDR3 is 19 residues. Germline assignment: CDR1 ENHRY and CDR2 SYGVKD. The V segment lost 8 bases and the J segment 4 bases; nucleotides outside the gene matches: 19. The DNA for the CDR3 is TGTGCCATCCTCGGTGGAGAGGGACAGGGGAGGGGGGGTAATGAAAAACTGTTTTTT. Protein sequence: CAILGGEGQGRGGNEKLFF.

This chain links TRBV6-2 or TRBV6-3 with TRBJ1-2; 9 bases fit TRBD1. Per germline, CDR1 MNHEY and CDR2 SVGEGT. Trimming cost V 6 bases and J 8 bases; bases outside gene matches: 7. The CDR3 sequence is 13 residues long. The CDR3 loop is CASSFGTGRGYTF. Written as DNA, the CDR3 is TGTGCCAGCAGCTTTGGGACAGGGCGAGGCTACACCTTC.

This clone was counted between two and nine times. This rearrangement joins TRBV4-3 to TRBJ1-2; the D is unclear. Germline V gene sequence: CDR1 LGHNA, CDR2 YSLEER. CDR3 length: 15 amino acids. Trimming cost V 0 bases and J 5 bases, with 13 bases left between them. Here the CDR3 reads CASSQDLSPGYGYTF. The CDR3 DNA is TGCGCCAGCAGCCAAGACCTTTCCCCGGGGTATGGCTACACCTTC.

This clone was counted a single time. The chain employs TRBV5-1 and TRBJ2-4; TRBD1 matches at 7 bases. The V and J ends lost 3 bases and 1 base, in that order; junction bases with no gene match: 7. This CDR3 spans 16 amino acids. Germline V CDR1 and CDR2: SGHRS, YFSETQ. The DNA for the CDR3 is TGCGCCAGCAGCTACAGGGGCGGAGAGGCCAAAAACATTCAGTACTTC. Protein sequence: CASSYRGGEAKNIQYF.

The chain joins TRBV5-6 to TRBJ2-7; 9 bases fit TRBD1. The V gene end was trimmed by 9 bases and the J gene end by 5 bases; junction bases not matched to a gene: 12. Germline values: CDR1 SGHDT, CDR2 YYEEEE. The CDR3 consists of 14 residues. Here the CDR3 DNA reads TGTGCCAACTACAGGGGGCCAGGAGTCAACGAGCAGTACTTC. This encodes CANYRGPGVNEQYF. Looking up the rest from reference TRBV5-6 and TRBJ2-7 gives the full variable domain: DAGVTQSPTHLIKTRGQQVTLRCSPKSGHDTVSWYQQALGQGPQFIFQYYEEEERQRGNFPDRFSGHQFPNYSSELNVNALLLGDSALYLCANYRGPGVNEQYFGPGTRLTVT.

This chain links TRBV5-1 with TRBJ2-7; D is possibly TRBD1 (5 bases). Trimming took off 4 bases at V and 2 bases at J, with 19 bases between the two ends. This CDR3 has 16 amino acids. Germline V lookup: CDR1 SGHRS, CDR2 YFSETQ. CDR3 loop: CASSISTQGFTYEQYF. The DNA for the CDR3 is TGCGCCAGCAGCATAAGCACCCAGGGATTTACCTACGAGCAGTACTTC.

The rearrangement uses TRBV10-3 and TRBJ2-7, with TRBD1 identical over 8 bases. After removal of 3 bases from V and 2 bases from J, the junction contained 6 bases not matched to a gene. Looked up from germline, CDR1 is ENHRY and CDR2 is SYGVKD. CDR3 length equals 15 residues. CDR3 DNA: TGTGCCATCAGTGAAGGACAGGGAGCCGCCTACGAGCAGTACTTC. This sequence encodes CAISEGQGAAYEQYF.

The table lists this clone with a few counts. The chain joins TRBV24-1 to TRBJ2-1, with a weak D call TRBD2 (7 bases). V was clipped by 9 bases and J by 4 bases, with 18 bases between them. This CDR3 region has 15 residues. Germline V gene lookup returns CDR1 KGHDR and CDR2 SFDVKD. CDR3 sequence: CATRGRGEAYNEQFF. The CDR3 coding sequence is TGTGCCACCCGGGGGAGGGGGGAGGCGTACAATGAGCAGTTCTTC.

The chain has TRBV30 and TRBJ1-2; 7 bases are shared with TRBD1. The V gene's germline CDR1 is GTSNPN and CDR2 SVGIG (reference sequence). Trimming removed 5 bases from V and 8 bases from J; junction bases left unmatched: 11. The CDR3 runs to 13 residues. As DNA, the CDR3 is TGTGCCTGGGCTGGACAGGTTCAGACGGGCTACACCTTC. Translation: CAWAGQVQTGYTF.

This clone was picked up one time. V and J are TRBV5-1 and TRBJ2-4, with 7 bases matching TRBD2. V lost 3 bases to trimming and J lost 0 bases; unmatched junction nucleotides: 9. This CDR3 is 17 amino acids long. Germline lookup yields CDR1 SGHRS and CDR2 YFSETQ. The CDR3 region is CASSWDYPTEAKNIQYF. CDR3 coding DNA: TGCGCCAGCAGCTGGGACTACCCGACTGAAGCCAAAAACATTCAGTACTTC.

A single count supports this clone. This chain connects TRBV10-1 to TRBJ1-5, with TRBD1 matching 11 bases. The CDR3 has 17 residues. Germline V gene sequence: CDR1 WNHNN, CDR2 SYGVQD (reference sequence). V trimming: 5 bases; J trimming: 1 base; junction bases outside the gene matches: 7. The CDR3 loop is CASSQTGTGGSNQPQHF. In DNA, the CDR3 is TGCGCCAGCAGTCAAACCGGGACAGGGGGGAGCAATCAGCCCCAGCATTTT.

The V and J genes are TRBV7-9 and TRBJ1-1; D gene unclear. This CDR3 comprises 15 residues. CDR1 SEHNR and CDR2 FQNEAQ come from the germline V gene (reference sequence). Trimming took 5 bases from V and 1 from J, leaving 14 bases between them. The CDR3: CASSTKGGTNTEAFF. For the CDR3, the DNA is TGTGCCAGCAGCACCAAGGGAGGCACGAACACTGAAGCTTTCTTT.

The CDR3 sequence: CASSLWGLGLGGELFF. The CDR3 DNA is TGTGCCAGCAGTTTATGGGGTTTGGGGCTAGGCGGGGAGCTGTTTTTT. The rearrangement joins TRBV27 to TRBJ2-2, with a tentative D call TRBD1 (5 bases). In germline, CDR1 is MNHEY, CDR2 SMNVEV (reference sequence). The CDR3 runs 16 residues. V gave up 1 base and J gave up 7 bases, with 16 bases separating them.

The V and J genes are TRBV24-1 and TRBJ1-5; tentatively, D is TRBD1 (6 bases). The CDR3 has 17 amino acids. Germline lookup yields CDR1 KGHDR and CDR2 SFDVKD. The V and J ends lost 3 bases and 2 bases respectively, with 16 bases between them. The CDR3 DNA is TGTGCCACCAGTGATGGCCGGACAGTCGTCGGCAATCAGCCCCAGCATTTT. Protein sequence: CATSDGRTVVGNQPQHF.

This clone was observed once. The chain recombines TRBV5-1 with TRBJ1-4; D is perhaps TRBD1 (5 bases). Germline V gives CDR1 SGHRS, CDR2 YFSETQ. Trimming pared 0 bases from V and 8 bases from J, leaving 17 bases between. The CDR3 consists of 16 residues. This CDR3 is CASSLGPLGQLEKLFF. The DNA of the CDR3 is TGCGCCAGCAGCTTGGGTCCCCTCGGACAATTAGAAAAACTGTTTTTT.

V and J are TRBV7-9 and TRBJ1-2; 10 nucleotides align to TRBD1. V gave up 5 bases and J gave up 2 bases; unmatched junction bases: 14. This CDR3 is 18 amino acids long. Germline V lookup: CDR1 SEHNR, CDR2 FQNEAQ (reference sequence). CDR3 coding DNA: TGTGCCAGCAGCAAACCCGGGACAGGGGCGAGCTTAAACTATGGCTACACCTTC. Translating gives CASSKPGTGASLNYGYTF.

The rearrangement links TRBV7-2 to TRBJ2-6; TRBD1 might be the D (5 bases). The germline V gene encodes CDR1 SGHTA and CDR2 FQGNSA. The CDR3 runs 18 residues. V lost 4 bases and J lost 0, with 16 bases in between. The CDR3 DNA reads TGTGCCAGCAGCTCAATTGGGGCGCCTCTCTCTGGGGCCAACGTCCTGACTTTC. It specifies CASSSIGAPLSGANVLTF.

The rearrangement links TRBV4-2 to TRBJ1-1; 8 bases match TRBD1. This CDR3 comprises 17 residues. Looked up from germline, CDR1 is LGHNA and CDR2 is YNFKEQ. V was pared by 3 bases and J by 4 bases, with 13 bases of the junction left unmatched. CDR3 DNA sequence: TGTGCCAGCAGCCAGCGCATCACAGGGGGTGCGGGCACTGAAGCTTTCTTT. Encoded protein: CASSQRITGGAGTEAFF.

This chain joins TRBV5-1 and TRBJ2-7, with no clear D. V lost 0 bases, J lost 0 bases, and 7 bases lay in between. This CDR3 region has 14 residues. Germline V lookup: CDR1 SGHRS, CDR2 YFSETQ. The CDR3 DNA reads as TGCGCCAGCAGCTTGGCGGTTCCCTCCTACGAGCAGTACTTC. Its translation is CASSLAVPSYEQYF.

V and J are TRBV18 and TRBJ1-2; D is perhaps TRBD1 (5 bases). V was clipped by 5 bases and J by 1 base, with 20 bases between them. Germline lookup yields CDR1 KGHSH and CDR2 LQKENI. The CDR3 runs to 17 residues. DNA for the CDR3: TGTGCCAGCTCATCCCGACCGGGGGGACGAGTTAACTATGGCTACACCTTC. Amino acids: CASSSRPGGRVNYGYTF.

CDR3 nucleotide sequence: TGTGCCAGCTCACCCCCTGGACAGGGGACATATGGCTACACCTTC. This translates into CASSPPGQGTYGYTF. The chain carries TRBV18 and TRBJ1-2; the match to TRBD1 covers 9 bases. Per germline, CDR1 KGHSH and CDR2 LQKENI. Germline trimming cut 3 bases from V and 5 bases from J; bases unmatched to any gene: 7. The CDR3 is 15 amino acids. The full variable domain, with the rest looked up from reference TRBV18 and TRBJ1-2, is NAGVMQNPRHLVRRRGQEARLRCSPMKGHSHVYWYRQLPEEGLKFMVYLQKENIIDESGMPKERFSAEFPKEGPSILRIQQVVRGDSAAYFCASSPPGQGTYGYTFGSGTRLTVV.

V and J are TRBV7-2 and TRBJ2-3, with TRBD2 matching over 15 bases. Germline CDR1 reads SGHTA; CDR2 reads FQGNSA. The CDR3 has 17 amino acids. Losses at the gene ends were 5 bases for V and 3 bases for J; bases not matched to a gene: 6. The CDR3 protein is CASSPGLAGGPTDTQYF. CDR3 DNA: TGTGCCAGCAGCCCAGGACTAGCGGGGGGGCCGACAGATACGCAGTATTTT.

This chain links TRBV4-2 with TRBJ2-7, with D possibly being TRBD1 (5 bases). The CDR3 contains 15 residues. Germline values: CDR1 LGHNA, CDR2 YNFKEQ. The germline V and J ends were trimmed by 0 bases and 6 bases, with 15 bases remaining between them. The CDR3 region is CASSQDFGRAFEQYF. DNA of the CDR3: TGTGCCAGCAGCCAAGATTTTGGCAGGGCGTTCGAGCAGTACTTC.

The gene calls are TRBV19 and TRBJ2-1; possible D gene TRBD2, 5 bases. The CDR3 runs 14 residues. V lost 6 bases, J lost 5 bases, and 14 bases lay in between. Germline V gene lookup returns CDR1 LNHDA and CDR2 SQIVND (reference sequence). This CDR3 is CASSRRRPHNEQFF. The CDR3 coding sequence is TGTGCCAGTAGCCGGAGGAGGCCCCACAATGAGCAGTTCTTC. Based on the CDR3 plus reference TRBV19 and TRBJ2-1, the full variable domain is DGGITQSPKYLFRKEGQNVTLSCEQNLNHDAMYWYRQDPGQGLRLIYYSQIVNDFQKGDIAEGYSVSREKKESFPLTVTSAQKNPTAFYLCASSRRRPHNEQFFGPGTRLTVL.